This TCR beta chain is from a study of T cells in Graves' hyperthyroidism and ophthalmopathy. Study details: Peripheral blood specimens were obtained at initial diagnosis, prior to any treatment.

Any patient presenting with uncontrolled infection, other autoimmune disease, pregnancy or lactation was left out. This clonotype was observed at least ten times. Trimming pared 5 bases from V and 2 bases from J, leaving 9 bases between. Germline lookup yields CDR1 MNHNS and CDR2 SASEGT. CDR3 size: 14 residues. Amplification targeted TCR beta CDR3 regions from RNA transcripts. When the TCR CDR3 underwent first-round RT-PCR, the HTBI primer set was used. TCRdb redid the calling of the multiplex PCR reads with MiXCR, one entry per CDR3 protein. The sample records around 350,000 distinct CDR3 sequences, around 15% being singletons.

Sequencing was performed on blood. This TCR was sampled from a woman aged 30 to 39 with Graves' ophthalmopathy. The chain carries TRBV6-1 and TRBJ2-2; D is ambiguous. Here the CDR3 DNA reads TGTGCCAGCAGTTCCCCTAGAAACACCGGGGAGCTGTTTTTT. It is translated as CASSSPRNTGELFF.